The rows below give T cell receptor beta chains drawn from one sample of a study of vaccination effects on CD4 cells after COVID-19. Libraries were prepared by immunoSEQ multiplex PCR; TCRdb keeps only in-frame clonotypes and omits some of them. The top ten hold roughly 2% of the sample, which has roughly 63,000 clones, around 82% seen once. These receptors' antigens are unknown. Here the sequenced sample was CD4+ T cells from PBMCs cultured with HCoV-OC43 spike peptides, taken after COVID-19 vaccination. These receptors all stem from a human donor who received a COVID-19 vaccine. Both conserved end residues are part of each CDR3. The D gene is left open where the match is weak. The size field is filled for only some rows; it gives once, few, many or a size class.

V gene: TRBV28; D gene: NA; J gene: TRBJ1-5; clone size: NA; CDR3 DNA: TGTGCCAGCAGTGTCTACGGGCAGGGGAGTCAGCCCCAGCATTTT; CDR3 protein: CASSVYGQGSQPQHF
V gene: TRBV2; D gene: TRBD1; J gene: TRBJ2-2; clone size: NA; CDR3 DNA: TGTGCCAGTGGGGACAGAGACACCGGGGAGCTGTTTTTT; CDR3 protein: CASGDRDTGELFF
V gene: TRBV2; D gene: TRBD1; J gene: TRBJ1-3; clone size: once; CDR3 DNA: TGTGCCAGCCGTCAGGGGGCTGGAAACACCATATATTTT; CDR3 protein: CASRQGAGNTIYF
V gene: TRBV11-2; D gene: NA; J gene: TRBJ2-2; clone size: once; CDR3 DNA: TGTGCCAGCAACAGACTGTCGAACACCGGGGAGCTGTTTTTT; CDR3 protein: CASNRLSNTGELFF
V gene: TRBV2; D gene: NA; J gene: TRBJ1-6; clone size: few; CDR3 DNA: TGTGCCAGCAGCCTGCACGGGGGGGCTAATTCACCCCTCCACTTT; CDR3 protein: CASSLHGGANSPLHF
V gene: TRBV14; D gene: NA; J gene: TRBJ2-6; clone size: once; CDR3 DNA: TGTGCCAGCAGCCAAGTAGATCAGTGGGGACGCCTCTCTGGGGCCAACGTCCTGACTTTC; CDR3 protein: CASSQVDQWGRLSGANVLTF
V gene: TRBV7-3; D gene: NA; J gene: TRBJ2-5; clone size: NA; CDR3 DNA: TGTGCCAGCAGCTTAAGGAATGCAGAGACCCAGTACTTC; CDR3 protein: CASSLRNAETQYF
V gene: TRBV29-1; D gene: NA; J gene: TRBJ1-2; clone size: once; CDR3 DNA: TGCAGCGTTGAAGATCTGTCTGGCAGGGGCCGGTCCGGCTACACCTTC; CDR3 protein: CSVEDLSGRGRSGYTF
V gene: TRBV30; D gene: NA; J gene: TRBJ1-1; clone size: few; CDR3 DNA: TGTGCCTGGAAACTATTACGAGGCAGGGAGAACACTGAAGCTTTCTTT; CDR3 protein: CAWKLLRGRENTEAFF
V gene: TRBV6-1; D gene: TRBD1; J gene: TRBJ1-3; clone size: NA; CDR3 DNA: TGTGCCAGCAGTGAAACACCGGGACAGGGGTTATACACCATATATTTT; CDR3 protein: CASSETPGQGLYTIYF
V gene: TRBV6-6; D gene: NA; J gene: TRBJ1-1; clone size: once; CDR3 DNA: TGTGCCAGCAGGCCAGGGTCTGGGACTGAAGCTTTCTTT; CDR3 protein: CASRPGSGTEAFF
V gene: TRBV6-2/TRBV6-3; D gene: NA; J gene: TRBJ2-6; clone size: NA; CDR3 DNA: TGTGCCAGCAGTTACAGGACCCCTGGGGCCAACGTCCTGACTTTC; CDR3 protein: CASSYRTPGANVLTF
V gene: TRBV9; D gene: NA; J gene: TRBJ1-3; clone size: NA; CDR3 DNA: TGTGCCAGCAGCGTAGGGGGGAGACTGAGCTCTGGAAACACCATATATTTT; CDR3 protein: CASSVGGRLSSGNTIYF
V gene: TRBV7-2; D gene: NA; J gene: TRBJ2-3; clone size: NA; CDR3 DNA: TGTGCCAGCAGTCGACAGAGTAGCACAGATACGCAGTATTTT; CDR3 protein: CASSRQSSTDTQYF
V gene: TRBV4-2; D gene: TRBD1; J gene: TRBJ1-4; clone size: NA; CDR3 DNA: TGTGCCAGCAGCCTGGAGGGGACAGGGAGGGAAAAACTGTTTTTT; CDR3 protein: CASSLEGTGREKLFF
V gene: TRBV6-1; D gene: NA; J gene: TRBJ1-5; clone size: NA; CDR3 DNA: TGTGCCAGCAGTGAAGGGCAGTATCGCAATCAGCCCCAGCATTTT; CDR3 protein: CASSEGQYRNQPQHF
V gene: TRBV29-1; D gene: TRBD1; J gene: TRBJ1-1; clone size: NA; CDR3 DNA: TGCAGCGTTGAAAAGGGGGCGGGCACTGAAGCTTTCTTT; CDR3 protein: CSVEKGAGTEAFF
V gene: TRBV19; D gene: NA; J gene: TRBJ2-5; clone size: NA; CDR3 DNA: TGTGCCAGTAGGTTAGCAGTTCAAGAGACCCAGTACTTC; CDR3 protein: CASRLAVQETQYF
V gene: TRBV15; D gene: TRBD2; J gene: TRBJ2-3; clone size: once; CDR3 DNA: TGTGCCACCAGCTGGGGGGGTACCACAGATACGCAGTATTTT; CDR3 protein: CATSWGGTTDTQYF
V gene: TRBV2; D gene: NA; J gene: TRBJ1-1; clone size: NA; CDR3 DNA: TGTGCCAGCAGTGATTCGGGTGGGGCTGAAGCTTTCTTT; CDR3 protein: CASSDSGGAEAFF
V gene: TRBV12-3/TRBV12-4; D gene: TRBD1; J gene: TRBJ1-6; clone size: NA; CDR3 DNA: TGTGCCAGCAGAGGGACAGGGCGGCCACCCCTCCACTTT; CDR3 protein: CASRGTGRPPLHF
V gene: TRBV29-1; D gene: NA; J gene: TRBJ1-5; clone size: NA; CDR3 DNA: TGCAGCGTTGGAAAAGCTCCCAATCAGCCCCAGCATTTT; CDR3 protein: CSVGKAPNQPQHF
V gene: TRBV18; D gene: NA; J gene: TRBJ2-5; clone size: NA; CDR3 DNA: TGTGCCAGCTCACCACCTAGTACTCAAGAGACCCAGTACTTC; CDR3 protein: CASSPPSTQETQYF
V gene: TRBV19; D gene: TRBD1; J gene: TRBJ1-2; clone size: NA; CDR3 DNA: TGTGCCAGTAGTATTGGGACAGGCTATGGCTACACCTTC; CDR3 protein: CASSIGTGYGYTF
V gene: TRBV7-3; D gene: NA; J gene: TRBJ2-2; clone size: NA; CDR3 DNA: TGTGCCAGCAGCTTTACTCCCGGGGAGCTGTTTTTT; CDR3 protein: CASSFTPGELFF
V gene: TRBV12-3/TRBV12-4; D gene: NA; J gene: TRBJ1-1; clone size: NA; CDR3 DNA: TGTGCCAGCAGTTATAGGGGAAGGACTGAAGCTTTCTTT; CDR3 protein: CASSYRGRTEAFF
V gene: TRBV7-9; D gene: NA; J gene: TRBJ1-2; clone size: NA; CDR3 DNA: TGTGCCAGCACCCTAAGGGGGGGGCCCGACTATGGCTACACCTTC; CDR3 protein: CASTLRGGPDYGYTF
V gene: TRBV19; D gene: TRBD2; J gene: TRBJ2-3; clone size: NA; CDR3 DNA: TGTGCCAGTAGTTCACCGGGACTAGCGGATCCCACAGATACGCAGTATTTT; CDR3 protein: CASSSPGLADPTDTQYF
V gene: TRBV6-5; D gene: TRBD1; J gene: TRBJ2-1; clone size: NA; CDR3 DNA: TGTGCCAGCAGTACCCGGGACAGGGGAAGGAATGAGCAGTTCTTC; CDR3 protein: CASSTRDRGRNEQFF
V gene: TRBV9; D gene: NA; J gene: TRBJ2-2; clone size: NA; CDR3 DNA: TGTGCCAGCAGCGTAGACCCAGGCTCGAACACCGGGGAGCTGTTTTTT; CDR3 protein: CASSVDPGSNTGELFF
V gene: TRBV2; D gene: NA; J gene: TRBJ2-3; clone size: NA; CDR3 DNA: TGTGCCAGCAGTGAATCGGCTAGCGTTATCACAGATACGCAGTATTTT; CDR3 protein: CASSESASVITDTQYF
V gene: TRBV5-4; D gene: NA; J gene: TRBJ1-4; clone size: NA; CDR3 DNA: TGTGCCAGCAGCATTGGGGGGGGCAGGTCTAATGAAAAACTGTTTTTT; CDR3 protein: CASSIGGGRSNEKLFF
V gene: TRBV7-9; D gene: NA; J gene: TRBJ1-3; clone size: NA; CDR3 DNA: TGTGCCAGCAGCTTAGGGGACCTCTCTGGAAACACCATATATTTT; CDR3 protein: CASSLGDLSGNTIYF
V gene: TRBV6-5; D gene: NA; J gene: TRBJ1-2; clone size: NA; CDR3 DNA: TGTGCCAGCAGTCTGGCAGGAAACTATGGCTACACCTTC; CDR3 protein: CASSLAGNYGYTF
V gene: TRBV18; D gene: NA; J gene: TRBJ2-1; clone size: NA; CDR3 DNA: TGTGCCAGCTCACGCAGTGTTAGCTCCTACAATGAGCAGTTCTTC; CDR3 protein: CASSRSVSSYNEQFF
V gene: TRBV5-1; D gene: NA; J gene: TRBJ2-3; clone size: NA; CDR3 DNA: TGCGCCAGCAGCTTCTTACCCGTTGGGACAGATACGCAGTATTTT; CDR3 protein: CASSFLPVGTDTQYF
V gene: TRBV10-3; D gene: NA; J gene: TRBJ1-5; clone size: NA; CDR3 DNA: TGTGCCATCAGTGAGCCAAATCAGCCCCAGCATTTT; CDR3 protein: CAISEPNQPQHF
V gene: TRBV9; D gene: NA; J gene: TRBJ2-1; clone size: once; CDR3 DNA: TGTGCCAGCAGCGCCGTGGCCAATCTCAATGAGCAGTTCTTC; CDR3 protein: CASSAVANLNEQFF
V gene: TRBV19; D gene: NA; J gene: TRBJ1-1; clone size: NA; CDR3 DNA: TGTGCCAGTAGTATAGCAGGCTCCTCGAACACTGAAGCTTTCTTT; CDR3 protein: CASSIAGSSNTEAFF
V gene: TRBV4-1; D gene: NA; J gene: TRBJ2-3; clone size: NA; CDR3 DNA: TGCGCCAGCAGCCAGGGGCGTGGGGGCATGTTTGATACGCAGTATTTT; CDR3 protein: CASSQGRGGMFDTQYF
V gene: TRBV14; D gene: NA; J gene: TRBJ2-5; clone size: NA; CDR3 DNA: TGTGCCAGCAGCCAACCACAGGGTATTGAGACCCAGTACTTC; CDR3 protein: CASSQPQGIETQYF
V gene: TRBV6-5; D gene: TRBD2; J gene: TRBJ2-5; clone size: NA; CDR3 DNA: TGTGCCAGCAGAACGCTAGCGGGAGAGACCCAGTACTTC; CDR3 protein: CASRTLAGETQYF
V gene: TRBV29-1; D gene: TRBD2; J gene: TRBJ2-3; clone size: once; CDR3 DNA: TGCAGCCTCGAGGGGCGGGGGGAAAGCACAGATACGCAGTATTTT; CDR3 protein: CSLEGRGESTDTQYF
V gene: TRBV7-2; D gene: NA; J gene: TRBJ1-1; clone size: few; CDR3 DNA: TGTGCCAGCAGCGCCAGAACACTGAACACTGAAGCTTTCTTT; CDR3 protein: CASSARTLNTEAFF
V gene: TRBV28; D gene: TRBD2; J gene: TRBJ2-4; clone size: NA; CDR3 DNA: TGTGCCAGCAAGGGCGGGGGAGCCAAAAACATTCAGTACTTC; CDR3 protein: CASKGGGAKNIQYF
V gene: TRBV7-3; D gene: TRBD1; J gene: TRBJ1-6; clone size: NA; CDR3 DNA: TGTGCCAGCAGCTTCGGACAGGGCAATTCACCCCTCCACTTT; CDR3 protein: CASSFGQGNSPLHF
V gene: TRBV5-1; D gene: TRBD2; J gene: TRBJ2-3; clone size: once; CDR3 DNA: TGCGCCAGCAGCTTCGCGGGGGGCACAGATACGCAGTATTTT; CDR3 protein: CASSFAGGTDTQYF
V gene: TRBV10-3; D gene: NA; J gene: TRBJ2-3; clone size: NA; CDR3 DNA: TGTGCCATCAGTGAAAAAACAGATACGCAGTATTTT; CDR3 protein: CAISEKTDTQYF
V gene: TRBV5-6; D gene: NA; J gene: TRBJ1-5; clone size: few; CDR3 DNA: TGTGCCAGCAGCTTGTCCCCAAATCAGCCCCAGCATTTT; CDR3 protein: CASSLSPNQPQHF
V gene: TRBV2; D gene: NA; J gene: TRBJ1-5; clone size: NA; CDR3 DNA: TGTGCCAGCAGTGAAGTTCTGCGTGGACAGCCCCAGCATTTT; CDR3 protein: CASSEVLRGQPQHF
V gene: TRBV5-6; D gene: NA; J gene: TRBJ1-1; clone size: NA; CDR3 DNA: TGTGCCAGCAGCTTTCAGGGGAAAGCTTTCTTT; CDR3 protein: CASSFQGKAFF
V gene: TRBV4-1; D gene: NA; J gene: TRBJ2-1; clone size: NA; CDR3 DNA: TGCGCCAGCAGCACCCGGGGCACGAGCTCCTACAATGAGCAGTTCTTC; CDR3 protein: CASSTRGTSSYNEQFF
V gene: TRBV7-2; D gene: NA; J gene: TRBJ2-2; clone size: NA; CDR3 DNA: TGTGCCAGCAGCTCCCGACTGGGTCGCGGGGAGCTGTTTTTT; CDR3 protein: CASSSRLGRGELFF
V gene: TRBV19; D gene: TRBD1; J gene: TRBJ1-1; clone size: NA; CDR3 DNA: TGTGCCAGTGGGGGACAGGGGTACCGAACTGAAGCTTTCTTT; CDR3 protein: CASGGQGYRTEAFF
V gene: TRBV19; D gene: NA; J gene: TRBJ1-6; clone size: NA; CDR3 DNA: TGTGCCACCACACTTGCAAAAGGGTCTTCACCCCTCCACTTT; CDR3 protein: CATTLAKGSSPLHF
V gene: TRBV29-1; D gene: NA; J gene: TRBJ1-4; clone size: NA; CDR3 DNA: TGCAGCGTTGAGGTTCAGAATAATGAAAAACTGTTTTTT; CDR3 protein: CSVEVQNNEKLFF
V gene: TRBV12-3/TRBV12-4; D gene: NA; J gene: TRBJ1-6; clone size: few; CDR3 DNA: TGTGCCAGCAGTCCAACGGTGGGTTCACCCCTCCACTTT; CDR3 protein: CASSPTVGSPLHF